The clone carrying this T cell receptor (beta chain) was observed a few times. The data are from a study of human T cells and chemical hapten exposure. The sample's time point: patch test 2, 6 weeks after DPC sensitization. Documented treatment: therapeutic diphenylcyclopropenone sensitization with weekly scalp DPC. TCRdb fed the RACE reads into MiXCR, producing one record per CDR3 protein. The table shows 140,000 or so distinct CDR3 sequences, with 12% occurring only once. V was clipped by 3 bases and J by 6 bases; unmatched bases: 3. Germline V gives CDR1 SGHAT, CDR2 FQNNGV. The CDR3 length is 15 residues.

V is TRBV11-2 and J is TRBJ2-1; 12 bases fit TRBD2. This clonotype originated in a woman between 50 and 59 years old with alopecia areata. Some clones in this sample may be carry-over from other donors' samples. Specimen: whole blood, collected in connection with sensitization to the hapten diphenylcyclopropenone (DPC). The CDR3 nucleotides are TGTGCCAGCAGCTTCGCTAGCGGGAGGGCCAATGAGCAGTTCTTC. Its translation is CASSFASGRANEQFF.